This is a list of T cell receptor beta chains from one sample in a study of cytomegalovirus exposure and HLA in healthy donors. Assay used: immunoSEQ multiplex PCR; TCRdb lists only in-frame clones, some missing. Of 90,000 to 150,000 clones listed, approximately 81% are singletons. Material for sequencing was PBMCs. These receptors were collected from a woman in her thirties or forties in good health and CMV-seronegative. Both conserved end residues are part of each CDR3. D genes are given only for firm matches. Only some rows state a clone size, as once, few, many or a class for expanded clones.

>TRBV9|TRBJ1-2|TRBD1|-
CASSVGQGGDGYTF
TGTGCCAGCAGCGTAGGACAGGGGGGCGACGGCTACACCTTC
>TRBV5-6|TRBJ2-3|-|-
CASSLALTRSGTSTDTQYF
TGTGCCAGCAGCTTGGCTTTAACCCGGAGTGGCACTAGCACAGATACGCAGTATTTT
>TRBV5-4|TRBJ1-4|-|-
CASSLAGGVNEKLFF
TGTGCCAGCAGCTTGGCGGGGGGAGTGAATGAAAAACTGTTTTTT
>TRBV18|TRBJ1-1|TRBD1|-
CASSLTPGQGNTEAFF
TGTGCCAGCTCACTGACTCCGGGACAGGGGAACACTGAAGCTTTCTTT
>TRBV10-1|TRBJ1-1|TRBD1|-
CASSGQGMNTEAFF
TGCGCCAGCTCTGGACAGGGCATGAACACTGAAGCTTTCTTT
>TRBV7-3|TRBJ2-1|TRBD2|-
CASSITGGGEQFF
TGTGCCAGCAGCATAACCGGGGGGGGTGAGCAGTTCTTC
>TRBV30|TRBJ2-7|-|-
CAWSSPTEQYF
TGTGCCTGGAGCTCCCCGACTGAGCAGTACTTC
>TRBV27|TRBJ1-2|TRBD1|-
CASSPQTGWDGYTF
TGTGCCAGCAGTCCCCAGACAGGGTGGGATGGCTACACCTTC
>TRBV12-5|TRBJ2-2|-|-
CASGFWQAANTGELFF
TGTGCTAGTGGTTTTTGGCAGGCCGCGAACACCGGGGAGCTGTTTTTT
>TRBV5-1|TRBJ2-7|TRBD2|-
CASSASGSGYEQYF
TGCGCCAGCAGCGCAAGCGGGAGTGGCTACGAGCAGTACTTC
>TRBV6-5|TRBJ2-7|TRBD1|-
CASSPDRAATYEQYF
TGTGCCAGCAGCCCCGACAGGGCAGCTACCTACGAGCAGTACTTC
>TRBV11-3|TRBJ2-1|TRBD2|-
CASSSSGESYNEQFF
TGTGCCAGCAGCTCTAGCGGAGAGTCCTACAATGAGCAGTTCTTC
>TRBV6-1|TRBJ2-7|TRBD1|-
CASSKDREVSYEQYF
TGTGCCAGCAGTAAGGACAGGGAGGTGTCCTACGAGCAGTACTTC
>TRBV29-1|TRBJ2-3|-|-
CSVGERGTDTQYF
TGCAGCGTTGGTGAGAGGGGCACAGATACGCAGTATTTT
>TRBV10-3|TRBJ1-1|TRBD1|few
CAISSRGHTEAFF
TGTGCCATCAGTTCAAGGGGGCACACTGAAGCTTTCTTT